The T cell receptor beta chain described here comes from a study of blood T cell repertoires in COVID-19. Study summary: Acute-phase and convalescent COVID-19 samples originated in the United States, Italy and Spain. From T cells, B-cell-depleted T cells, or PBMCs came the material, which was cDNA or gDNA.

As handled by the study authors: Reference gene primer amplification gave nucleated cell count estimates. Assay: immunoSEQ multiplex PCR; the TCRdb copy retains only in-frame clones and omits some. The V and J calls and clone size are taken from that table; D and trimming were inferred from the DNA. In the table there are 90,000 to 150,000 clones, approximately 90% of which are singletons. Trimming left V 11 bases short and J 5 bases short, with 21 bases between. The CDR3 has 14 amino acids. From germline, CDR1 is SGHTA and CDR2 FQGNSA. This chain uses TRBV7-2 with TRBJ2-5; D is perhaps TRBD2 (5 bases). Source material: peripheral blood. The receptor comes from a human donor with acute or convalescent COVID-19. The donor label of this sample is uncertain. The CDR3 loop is CALGSGRPSETQYF. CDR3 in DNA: TGTGCCCTGGGGAGCGGAAGGCCCTCGGAGACCCAGTACTTC.